This T cell receptor beta chain was captured in a study of cytomegalovirus exposure and HLA in healthy donors (dated by TCRdb to the late 2010s). Broadly, across the study: In an earlier analysis of roughly 500 of the donors, 250 to 350 Gb of sequence data and 117 million unique TCR beta sequences from roughly 190 million T cells were reported. Approximately 310 gigabases of sequencing data and roughly 90 million unique TCR sequences were included in an early release covering around 650 HLA-typed donors. The genetic ancestry cluster associated with self-reported Caucasian donors included about 84% of the approximately 400 genotyped donors. The aim of the study was to test whether cataloging public T cell receptors could identify signatures of past pathogen exposure. Using immunosequencing, the study profiled T cell repertoires from about 610 subjects and related those repertoires to cytomegalovirus serostatus. A separate validation cohort of roughly 110 different subjects was used in addition to the approximately 610-subject first cohort. To predict cytomegalovirus infection status, the study brought together high-throughput TCR immunosequencing, statistical association of individual TCRs with disease status, and machine learning. To study patterns of TCR occurrence, a later analysis re-analyzed previously published TCR beta repertoires from hundreds of donors and added high-resolution HLA genotyping. In the later analysis, no new phenotypic data were used to find candidate immune exposures; instead, reliance was placed on TCR beta sequences and their occurrence across donors. An earlier analysis of 500 to 650 of the donors applied high-throughput TCR beta sequencing to assess whether each TCR beta V gene segment acted as functional or pseudogenic. Donor age, sex, ethnicity and CMV serostatus were compiled together with the repertoire data. In a later genetic analysis, genome-wide SNP genotypes for about three fifths of the 666 donors were used, and that subset was treated as a discovery cohort. Every discovery cohort repertoire had been produced on one sequencing platform. Class I and class II HLA loci were covered by the typing at four-digit resolution. The number of typed donors differed by locus: roughly 629-640 for A, B, C, DRB1 and DQB1; approximately 520 for DQA1; some 590 for DPA1; and roughly 470 for DPB1. Because of strong linkage in the cohort, roughly five DR-DQ haplotypes were treated as single units for association and clustering. On average, about 200,000 unique TCR beta nucleotide sequences were sequenced per donor among a few hundred genotyped donors of the cohort, with 15% to 20% of those sequences being non-productive. Findings and caveats that apply to the study as a whole: Only TCR beta chains were sequenced in this cohort, and the absence of alpha or paired-chain data limited detectable features. Roughly uniform sequencing depth across donors was assumed in presence/absence analyses, although this assumption may not hold. Most TCR sequences were observed very rarely across donors, whereas some public TCRs were present in many individuals. The 87-base-pair reads could not distinguish some IMGT-functional V segments, including TRBV6-2 and TRBV6-3, so those segments were excluded. Immune exposure information for the cohort was limited to CMV serostatus. In a later analysis, the rate of TCR association differed among HLA loci, with DRB1 alleles having the most associated TCRs and HLA-C alleles having the fewest. HLA typing was unavailable for some donors at each locus, so association tests used only the typed subset. A further reported finding was that TCR beta sequences accurately predicted the HLA-A and HLA-B alleles for most subjects in the first cohort. A later analysis found that most CMV-associated TCR beta chains appeared HLA-restricted, with HLA associations seemingly driven largely by CMV exposure. In vitro tests confirmed that three of the cytomegalovirus-associated TCR beta chains recognize cytomegalovirus antigens. The earlier analysis of almost 600 of the donors excluded roughly 17 rarely observed V segments, including chromosome 9 orphons, because counts were too low. The authors suggested that the approach could potentially be extended to other disease states and immunological phenotypes. An association between a missense DCLRE1C variant and V-gene and J-gene trimming of TCR beta chains was found in a later genetic analysis and replicated in an independent cohort. A cluster of highly shared sequence variants was judged likely to be a technical artifact of the sequencing pipeline. In a later analysis, HLA-associated TCR beta chains were found to be more clonally expanded and to have lower generation probabilities than equally common non-associated chains. Correlated functional status among segregating V segments might reflect linkage disequilibrium, but an unknown experimental factor could not be ruled out. Several of the top co-occurrence clusters appeared to be linked to parvovirus B19, influenza, CMV and Epstein-Barr virus, according to a later analysis. Specific HLA alleles were associated with over 15,000 TCR beta sequences at a false discovery rate of 0.05 in a later analysis. Strong co-occurrence of HLA alleles, especially DR and DQ, made assigning TCR associations to individual alleles difficult. Broadly in line with IMGT annotations, most TCR beta V segments showed up in productive rearrangements about 87% or about 30% of the time in an earlier analysis of 450 to 750 of the donors. In the study, approximately 160 TCR beta chains were listed as associated with cytomegalovirus. Cytomegalovirus status was reported to be diagnosed by the classifier with high specificity and sensitivity in both the original and validation cohorts. In a later genetic analysis, fewer N-insertions in productive TCRs were reported among donors in an Asian-associated ancestry cluster than the roughly 640-donor mean.

The library relied on the immunoSEQ multiplex PCR assay. The multiplex PCR relied on a mix of 60 forward primers for TCR Vbeta segments and 13 reverse primers for TCR Jbeta segments. The CDR3 region of rearranged TCR beta genes was amplified from genomic DNA with a multiplex PCR assay. On the Illumina HiSeq System, the amplified TCR beta libraries were sequenced as 87-base-pair reads. The original pipeline was this. Across the 666 repertoires, a later analysis counted some 80 million unique TCR beta chains, some 11 million of which were shared by at least two donors. A nearest-neighbor algorithm error-corrected the raw reads and collapsed the reads into unique sequences, merging closely related sequences to remove PCR and sequencing errors. To assign V, D and J gene segments, CDR3 sequences were aligned to IMGT reference sequences. For a sequence to be retained, at least a six-nucleotide match to both a V gene segment and a J gene segment was required. A rearrangement was called productive if the CDR3 had no stop codons and remained in frame with V and J, and every other rearrangement was called non-productive. CDR3 was defined according to IMGT convention as the region running from the second conserved V-encoded cysteine to the conserved J-encoded phenylalanine. In an earlier analysis of 587 of the donors, sequences lacking an unambiguous match to a single V gene segment were excluded. An earlier analysis of fewer than 750 of the donors called V segments functional above 56.7% productive rearrangements and segregating when the between-donor standard deviation exceeded 5%. To diagnose cytomegalovirus status from the catalog of TCR beta chain sequences, a statistical classification framework was built. In a later analysis, TCR nucleotide sequences were compared against IMGT/GENE-DB human TR gene sequences so that V and J genes could be assigned. A later analysis assigned CDR3 sequences and most-parsimonious VDJ recombination scenarios with the TCRdist pipeline. In a later analysis, each TCR beta chain was defined by its CDR3 amino acid sequence together with its V-gene family, and reads without a unique V-gene family were excluded. As a way to deal with suspected cross-contamination and a sequencing artifact, a later analysis dropped under 600 nucleotide sequences that were highly shared and had low generation probability. In a later analysis, a clonal expansion index for each public chain was calculated from normalized within-repertoire ranks of inferred template counts. Generation probabilities in a later analysis came from a VDJ recombination model fitted to out-of-frame rearrangements, and those results were checked against IGoR. In a later analysis, hypergeometric tests were used to score TCR-TCR, TCR-HLA and TCR-CMV co-occurrence, with a repertoire-size bias correction applied to TCR pairs. In a later analysis, false discovery rates were estimated by permuting HLA or CMV assignments 20 times. A later analysis grouped co-occurring TCRs with DBSCAN, adding TCRdist sequence similarity when clustering within HLA-allele-positive subsets. Repertoires with fewer than 30,000 or more than 120,000 public chains were left out of co-occurrence clustering, as were five repertoires with anomalous nucleotide sharing. TCRdb stores this immuneACCESS table with in-frame sequences only. Part of the clones is absent; in the studies checked, under half of the shortfall reflects unresolved V genes, and no reason is known for the rest. The DNA was the basis for D and trimming; V, J and clone size are from that table. The sample yields roughly 120,000 clones; roughly 73% were counted once. The ten largest clones represent roughly 0.92% of the sample.

A note on this clone: The clone's antigen remains unknown. Nothing much larger sits one base from this clone, and base qualities are not available.

The cohort was made up of about 670 healthy bone marrow donors. All cohort members were sampled while nominally healthy, although unrecorded immune exposures were likely present. The donor was CMV seronegative and belonged to the group of 380 or so seronegative cohort members. Every donor gave a peripheral blood sample, and the peripheral blood mononuclear cells from that sample were used for TCR beta sequencing. The Qiagen DNeasy Blood Extraction Kit was used to extract genomic DNA from the blood cell samples. Inclusive of the bounding cysteine and phenylalanine, the CDR3 is 15 residues long. Only the CDR3 DNA stays, 45 bases, in frame from base 1. CDR1 LNHDA and CDR2 SQIVND are derived from the germline V gene (reference sequence). A distance of 13 bases separates the germline ends of V and J, which lose 5 bases and 0 bases respectively.

The specimen was PBMCs. Recombination linked TRBV19 to TRBJ1-1; the D gene remains uncertain. This sequence originates from a woman in her 30s in good health and CMV-seronegative. DNA sequence: TGTGCCAGTAGTCCCGGTCCGTTGTTGAACACTGAAGCTTTCTTT. Its product reads: CASSPGPLLNTEAFF.